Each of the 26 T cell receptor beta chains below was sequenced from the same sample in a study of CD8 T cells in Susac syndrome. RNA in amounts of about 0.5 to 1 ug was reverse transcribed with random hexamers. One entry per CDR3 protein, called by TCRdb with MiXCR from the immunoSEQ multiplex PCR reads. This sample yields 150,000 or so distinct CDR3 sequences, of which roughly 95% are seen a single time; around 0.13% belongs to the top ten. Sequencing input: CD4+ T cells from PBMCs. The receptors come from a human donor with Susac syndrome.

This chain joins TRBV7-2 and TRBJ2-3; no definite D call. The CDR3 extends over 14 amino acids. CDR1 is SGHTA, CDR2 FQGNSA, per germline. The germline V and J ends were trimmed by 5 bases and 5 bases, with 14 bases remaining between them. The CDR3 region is CASSPYFTEDTQYF. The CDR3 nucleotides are TGTGCCAGCAGCCCCTATTTCACGGAAGATACGCAGTATTTT.

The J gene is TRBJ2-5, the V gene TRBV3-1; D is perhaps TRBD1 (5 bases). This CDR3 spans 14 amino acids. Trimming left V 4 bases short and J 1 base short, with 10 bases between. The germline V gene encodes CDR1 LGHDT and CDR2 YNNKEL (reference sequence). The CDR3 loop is CASSLQGPQETQYF. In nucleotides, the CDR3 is TGTGCCAGCAGCCTCCAGGGCCCCCAAGAGACCCAGTACTTC.

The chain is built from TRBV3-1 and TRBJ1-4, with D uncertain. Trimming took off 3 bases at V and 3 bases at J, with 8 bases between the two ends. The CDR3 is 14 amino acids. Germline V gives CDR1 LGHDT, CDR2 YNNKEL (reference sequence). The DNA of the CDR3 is TGTGCCAGCAGCCAGAGGGCTTCTAATGAAAAACTGTTTTTT. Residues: CASSQRASNEKLFF.

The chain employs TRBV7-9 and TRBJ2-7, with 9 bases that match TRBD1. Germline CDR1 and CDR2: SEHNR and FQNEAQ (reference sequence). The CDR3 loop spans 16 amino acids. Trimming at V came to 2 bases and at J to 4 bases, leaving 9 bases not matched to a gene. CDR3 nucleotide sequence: TGTGCCAGCAGCTTAAGAACCGGGACAGGGTTTTACGAGCAGTACTTC. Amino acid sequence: CASSLRTGTGFYEQYF.

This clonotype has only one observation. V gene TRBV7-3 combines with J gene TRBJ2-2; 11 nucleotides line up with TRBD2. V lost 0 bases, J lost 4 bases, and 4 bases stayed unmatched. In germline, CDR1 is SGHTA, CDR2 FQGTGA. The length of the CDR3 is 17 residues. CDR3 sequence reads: CASSLTSGGAGTGELFF. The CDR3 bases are TGTGCCAGCAGCTTAACTAGCGGGGGGGCCGGCACCGGGGAGCTGTTTTTT.

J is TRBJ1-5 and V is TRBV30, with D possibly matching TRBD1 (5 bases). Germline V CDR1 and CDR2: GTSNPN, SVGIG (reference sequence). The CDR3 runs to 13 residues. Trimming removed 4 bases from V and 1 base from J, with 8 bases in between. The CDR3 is CAWTRGSNQPQHF. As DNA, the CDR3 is TGTGCCTGGACCCGGGGCAGCAATCAGCCCCAGCATTTT. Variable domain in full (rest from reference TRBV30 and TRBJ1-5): SQTIHQWPATLVQPVGSPLSLECTVEGTSNPNLYWYRQAAGRGLQLLFYSVGIGQISSEVPQNLSASRPQDRQFILSSKKLLLSDSGFYLCAWTRGSNQPQHFGDGTRLSIL.

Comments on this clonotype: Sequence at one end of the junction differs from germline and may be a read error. CDR3 amino acids: CASSPRGRAVF. The CDR3 DNA sequence: TGTGCCAGCAGCCCCAGGGGTCGGGCGGTCTTC. This rearrangement joins TRBV12-3 or TRBV12-4 to TRBJ2-7; perhaps TRBD1 as D (6 bases). This CDR3 spans 11 amino acids.

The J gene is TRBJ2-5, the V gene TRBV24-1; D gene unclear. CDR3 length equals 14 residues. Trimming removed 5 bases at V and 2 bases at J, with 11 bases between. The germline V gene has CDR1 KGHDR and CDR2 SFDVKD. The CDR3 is CATSVGNGQETQYF. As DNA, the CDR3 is TGTGCCACCAGTGTGGGTAACGGGCAAGAGACCCAGTACTTC.

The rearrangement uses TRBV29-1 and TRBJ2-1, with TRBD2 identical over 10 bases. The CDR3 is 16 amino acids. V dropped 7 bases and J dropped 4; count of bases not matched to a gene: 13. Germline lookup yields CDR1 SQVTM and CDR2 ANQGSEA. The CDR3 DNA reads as TGCAGCGCGCGTACCTCACTAGCGGGAACGTACAATGAGCAGTTCTTC. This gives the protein CSARTSLAGTYNEQFF.

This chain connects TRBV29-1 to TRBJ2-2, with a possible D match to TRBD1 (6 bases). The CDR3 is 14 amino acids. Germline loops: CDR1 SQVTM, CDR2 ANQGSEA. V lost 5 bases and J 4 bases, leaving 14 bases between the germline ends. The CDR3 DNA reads TGCAGCGTTAGTCCCGCAGGGGTCACCGGGGAGCTGTTTTTT. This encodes CSVSPAGVTGELFF.

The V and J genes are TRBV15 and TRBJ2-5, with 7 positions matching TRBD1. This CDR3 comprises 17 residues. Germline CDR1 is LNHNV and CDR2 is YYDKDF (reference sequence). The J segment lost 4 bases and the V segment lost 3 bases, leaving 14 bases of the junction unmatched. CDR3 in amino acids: CATSSPRDSRFPETQYF. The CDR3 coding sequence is TGTGCCACCAGCAGCCCTCGGGACAGTCGGTTTCCAGAGACCCAGTACTTC.

The CDR3 here is CASKEREANNEQFF. The CDR3 bases are TGTGCCAGTAAGGAACGGGAGGCAAACAATGAGCAGTTCTTC. The J gene is TRBJ2-1, the V gene TRBV19; 7 positions agree with TRBD2. The ends lost 7 bases at V and 5 bases at J; junction bases unmatched: 8. This CDR3 comprises 14 residues. The germline V gene has CDR1 LNHDA and CDR2 SQIVND (reference sequence). The whole variable domain, filled in from reference TRBV19 and TRBJ2-1, reads DGGITQSPKYLFRKEGQNVTLSCEQNLNHDAMYWYRQDPGQGLRLIYYSQIVNDFQKGDIAEGYSVSREKKESFPLTVTSAQKNPTAFYLCASKEREANNEQFFGPGTRLTVL.

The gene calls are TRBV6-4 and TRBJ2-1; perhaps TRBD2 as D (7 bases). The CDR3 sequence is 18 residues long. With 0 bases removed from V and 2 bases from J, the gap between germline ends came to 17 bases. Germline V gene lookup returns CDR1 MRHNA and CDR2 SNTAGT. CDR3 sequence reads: CASSDSSRGGGAYNEQFF. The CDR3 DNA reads TGTGCCAGCAGTGACTCGAGTCGGGGAGGGGGTGCCTACAATGAGCAGTTCTTC.

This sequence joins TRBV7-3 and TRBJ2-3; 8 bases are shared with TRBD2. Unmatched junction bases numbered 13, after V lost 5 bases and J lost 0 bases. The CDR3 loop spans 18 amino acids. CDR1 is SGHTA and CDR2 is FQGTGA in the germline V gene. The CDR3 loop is CASSPMGSGGGSTDTQYF. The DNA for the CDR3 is TGTGCCAGCAGCCCGATGGGTTCCGGGGGGGGTAGCACAGATACGCAGTATTTT.

CDR3 sequence: CTTDRGLLNTEAFF. In DNA, the CDR3 is TGCACTACCGACCGGGGTCTATTGAACACTGAAGCTTTCTTT. V is TRBV29-1 and J is TRBJ1-1; D gene ambiguous. This CDR3 is built from 14 residues. The germline gives CDR1 SQVTM, CDR2 ANQGSEA.

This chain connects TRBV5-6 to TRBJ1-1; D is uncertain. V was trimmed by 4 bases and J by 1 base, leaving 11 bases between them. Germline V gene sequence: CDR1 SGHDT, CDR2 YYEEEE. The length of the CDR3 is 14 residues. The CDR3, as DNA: TGTGCCAGCAGCCGTGGACGGAAGAACACTGAAGCTTTCTTT. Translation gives CASSRGRKNTEAFF.

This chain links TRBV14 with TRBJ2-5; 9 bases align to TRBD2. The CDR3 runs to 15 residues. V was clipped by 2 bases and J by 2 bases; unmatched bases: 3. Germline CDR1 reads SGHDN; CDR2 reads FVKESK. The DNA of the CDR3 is TGTGCCAGCAGCCAACTAGCGGGGACACAAGAGACCCAGTACTTC. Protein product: CASSQLAGTQETQYF.

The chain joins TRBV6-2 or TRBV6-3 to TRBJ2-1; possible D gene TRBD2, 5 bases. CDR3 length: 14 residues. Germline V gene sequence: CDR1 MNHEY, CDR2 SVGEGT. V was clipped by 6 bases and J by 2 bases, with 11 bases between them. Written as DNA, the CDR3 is TGTGCCAGCAGGGGAGACTACACCTACAATGAGCAGTTCTTC. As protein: CASRGDYTYNEQFF.

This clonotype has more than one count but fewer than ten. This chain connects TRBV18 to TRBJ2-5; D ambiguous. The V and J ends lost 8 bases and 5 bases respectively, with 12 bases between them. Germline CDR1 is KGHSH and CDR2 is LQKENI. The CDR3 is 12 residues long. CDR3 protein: CASSPRRETQYF. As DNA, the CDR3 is TGTGCCAGCAGCCCCCGACGGGAGACCCAGTACTTC. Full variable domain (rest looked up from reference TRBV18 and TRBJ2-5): NAGVMQNPRHLVRRRGQEARLRCSPMKGHSHVYWYRQLPEEGLKFMVYLQKENIIDESGMPKERFSAEFPKEGPSILRIQQVVRGDSAAYFCASSPRRETQYFGPGTRLLVL.

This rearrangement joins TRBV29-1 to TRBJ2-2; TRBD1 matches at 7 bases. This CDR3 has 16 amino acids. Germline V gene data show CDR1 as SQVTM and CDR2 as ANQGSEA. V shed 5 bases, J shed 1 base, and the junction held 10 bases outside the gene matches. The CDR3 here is CSVRVWGQRNTGELFF. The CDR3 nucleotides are TGCAGCGTTAGAGTATGGGGACAGAGGAACACCGGGGAGCTGTTTTTT.

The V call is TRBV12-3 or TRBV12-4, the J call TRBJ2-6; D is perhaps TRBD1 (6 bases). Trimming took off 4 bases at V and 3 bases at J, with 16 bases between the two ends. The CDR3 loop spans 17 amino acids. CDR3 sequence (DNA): TGTGCCAGCAGTTCCTTTACAGGGTCTCATGGGGCCAACGTCCTGACTTTC. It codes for CASSSFTGSHGANVLTF.

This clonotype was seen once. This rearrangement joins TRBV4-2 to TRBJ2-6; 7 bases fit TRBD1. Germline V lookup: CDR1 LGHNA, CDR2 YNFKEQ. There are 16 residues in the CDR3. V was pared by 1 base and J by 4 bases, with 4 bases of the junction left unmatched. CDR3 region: CASSQVTGAGANVLTF. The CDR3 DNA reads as TGTGCCAGCAGCCAAGTCACAGGGGCCGGGGCCAACGTCCTGACTTTC.

CDR3 sequence (DNA): TGTGCCAGCAGCCCACTCTTCAAGGGGGCGCCTGAAGCTTTCTTT. It yields the protein CASSPLFKGAPEAFF. The chain links TRBV14 to TRBJ1-1; TRBD1 matches at 7 bases. CDR3 length equals 15 residues. Germline loops: CDR1 SGHDN, CDR2 FVKESK. V trimming: 4 bases; J trimming: 6 bases; junction bases outside the gene matches: 11. Supplemented by reference TRBV14 and TRBJ1-1, the full variable domain reads EAGVTQFPSHSVIEKGQTVTLRCDPISGHDNLYWYRRVMGKEIKFLLHFVKESKQDESGMPNNRFLAERTGGTYSTLKVQPAELEDSGVYFCASSPLFKGAPEAFFGQGTRLTVV.

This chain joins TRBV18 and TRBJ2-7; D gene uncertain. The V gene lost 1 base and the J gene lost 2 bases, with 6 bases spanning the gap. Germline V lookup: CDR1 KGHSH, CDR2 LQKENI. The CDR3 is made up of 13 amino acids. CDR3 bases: TGTGCCAGCTCACCACGGGCTACCTACGAGCAGTACTTC. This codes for CASSPRATYEQYF.

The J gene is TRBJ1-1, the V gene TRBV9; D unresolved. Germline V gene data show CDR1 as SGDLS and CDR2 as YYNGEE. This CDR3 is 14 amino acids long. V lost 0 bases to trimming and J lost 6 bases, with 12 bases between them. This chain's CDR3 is CASSVGHGVAEAFF. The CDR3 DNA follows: TGTGCCAGCAGCGTAGGTCATGGTGTCGCTGAAGCTTTCTTT.

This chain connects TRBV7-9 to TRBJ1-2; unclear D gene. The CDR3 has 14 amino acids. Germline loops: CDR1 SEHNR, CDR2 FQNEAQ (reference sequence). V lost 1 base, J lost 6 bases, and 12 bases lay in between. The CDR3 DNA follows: TGTGCCAGCAGCTTAGTCCAACCCACGGATGGCTACACCTTC. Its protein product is CASSLVQPTDGYTF.